Following are 29 T cell receptor beta chains from one sample sequenced in a study of T cells and Merkel cell carcinoma outcomes (dated by TCRdb to the early 2020s). Libraries came from the immunoSEQ multiplex PCR assay. The immuneACCESS repertoire file appears here via TCRdb, limited to in-frame rearrangements. These files lack a portion of the clones; in checked studies, under half of the deficit traces to unresolved V genes, and the cause of the others is not known. The sample table holds 1,500 to 2,000 clones, of which more than 85% were seen once. Together, the top ten hold roughly 3.7% of the sample. Sequencing input: tumor tissue from Merkel cell carcinoma. Receptors were obtained from a human donor with Merkel cell carcinoma.

The V gene is TRBV5-1, the J gene TRBJ1-1; no definite D call. The CDR3 contains 13 residues. Germline CDR1 and CDR2: SGHRS and YFSETQ. Trimming removed 4 bases at V and 0 bases at J, with 7 bases between. CDR3 in DNA: TGCGCCAGCAGCCGGGTGGTGAACACTGAAGCTTTCTTT. This sequence encodes CASSRVVNTEAFF.

The gene calls are TRBV7-9 and TRBJ1-4; no firm D call. V gave up 3 bases and J gave up 8 bases, with 10 bases separating them. CDR3 length equals 13 residues. Germline values: CDR1 SEHNR, CDR2 FQNEAQ (reference sequence). DNA for the CDR3: TGTGCCAGCAGCTTGGAGGTGGGAGAAAAACTGTTTTTT. Encoded protein: CASSLEVGEKLFF.

CDR3 in DNA: TGCGCCAGCAGACCTATTTTACATGGCTACACCTTC. This codes for CASRPILHGYTF. The chain recombines TRBV23-1 with TRBJ1-2; D is unresolved. TRBV23-1 is an open reading frame, and its role is uncertain. This CDR3 region has 12 residues. V was shortened by 6 bases and J by 6 bases, with 11 bases between the two germline ends.

The rearrangement links TRBV6-5 to TRBJ1-1; D is possibly TRBD1 (5 bases). The CDR3 has 11 residues. The germline gives CDR1 MNHEY, CDR2 SVGAGI. The germline V and J ends were trimmed by 5 bases and 6 bases, with 7 bases remaining between them. CDR3 sequence: CASSQGPEAFF. In DNA form, the CDR3 reads TGTGCCAGCAGTCAGGGCCCTGAAGCTTTCTTT.

The rearrangement links TRBV10-2 to TRBJ2-3; D gene ambiguous. Per germline, CDR1 WSHSY and CDR2 SAAADI. V dropped 11 bases and J dropped 2 bases, with 17 bases sitting between them. The CDR3 consists of 14 residues. In DNA, the CDR3 is TGCGCCGTCCATGGAGATTTTGCCACAGATACGCAGTATTTT. Encoded protein: CAVHGDFATDTQYF.

V usage is TRBV28 and J usage is TRBJ1-2; D is undetermined. The germline gives CDR1 MDHEN, CDR2 SYDVKM. The germline V and J ends were trimmed by 2 bases and 8 bases, with 15 bases remaining between them. The CDR3 is 14 amino acids. The CDR3: CASSLRTGRGGYTF. The CDR3 DNA is TGTGCCAGCAGTTTAAGGACGGGTAGAGGGGGCTACACCTTC.

This chain connects TRBV2 to TRBJ1-1; D call uncertain. The length of the CDR3 is 14 residues. CDR1 and CDR2 (germline): SNHLY, FYNNEI. The ends were cut back, 6 bases at V and 1 base at J, with 12 bases in the middle. This CDR3 reads CASRFFIQNTEAFF. The CDR3 DNA sequence: TGTGCCAGCAGATTTTTTATCCAGAACACTGAAGCTTTCTTT.

The chain links TRBV30 to TRBJ1-2; no definite D call. Trimming stripped 4 bases from V and 3 bases from J, with 15 bases between. The germline CDR1 and CDR2 sequences are GTSNPN and SVGIG (reference sequence). This CDR3 region has 14 residues. CDR3 protein: CAWMVPGLHYGYTF. DNA of the CDR3: TGTGCCTGGATGGTGCCGGGTTTACACTATGGCTACACCTTC.

The table lists this clone with a count of one. V usage is TRBV6-5 and J usage is TRBJ1-2; 9 positions match TRBD1. This CDR3 has 14 residues. Germline V lookup: CDR1 MNHEY, CDR2 SVGAGI. The trim removed 2 bases at V and 7 bases at J, leaving 5 bases unmatched. The CDR3 DNA sequence: TGTGCCAGCAGTTACCGGGACAGGGTTAGTGGCTACACCTTC. Protein: CASSYRDRVSGYTF.

This clone has just one count. V gene TRBV19 combines with J gene TRBJ2-1; D is uncertain. V was clipped by 3 bases and J by 11 bases, with 14 bases between them. This CDR3 contains 13 residues. From germline, CDR1 is LNHDA and CDR2 SQIVND (reference sequence). CDR3 DNA: TGTGCCAGTAGTATTGTGGAAGCAACCCAGCAGTTCTTC. Translated, it gives CASSIVEATQQFF.

The chain combines TRBV11-3 with TRBJ2-3; no reliable D call. This CDR3 is built from 13 residues. Looked up from germline, CDR1 is SGHNT and CDR2 is YENEEA. V dropped 6 bases and J dropped 6 bases, with 13 bases sitting between them. The CDR3 loop reads CASSKIGLDTQYF. The DNA of the CDR3 is TGTGCCAGCAGTAAAATAGGATTGGATACGCAGTATTTT.

This clone was counted only a few times. The CDR3, as DNA: TGTGCCAGCAGCCAAGTCAGTCTTGGGACGGGTTCACCCCTCCACTTT. Protein product: CASSQVSLGTGSPLHF. V usage is TRBV14 and J usage is TRBJ1-6, with D tentatively TRBD1 (5 bases). Per the germline V gene, CDR1 is SGHDN and CDR2 is FVKESK. Trimming left V 1 base short and J 9 bases short, with 16 bases between. The CDR3 has 16 amino acids.

The J gene is TRBJ2-2, the V gene TRBV27; D not resolved. The ends were cut back, 5 bases at V and 6 bases at J, with 13 bases in the middle. The CDR3 has 14 residues. Germline CDR1 MNHEY, CDR2 SMNVEV (reference sequence). Here the CDR3 DNA reads TGTGCCAGCAGTCCCCAGCGAGAAGCCGGGGAGCTGTTTTTT. Translated, it gives CASSPQREAGELFF.

The rearrangement links TRBV6-1 to TRBJ1-6, with a possible D match to TRBD1 (5 bases). This CDR3 spans 14 amino acids. V was trimmed by 9 bases and J by 5 bases, leaving 14 bases between them. Per germline, CDR1 MNHNS and CDR2 SASEGT. The chain's CDR3 is CASRYLQDNSPLHF. The CDR3 DNA follows: TGTGCCAGTAGATATTTACAGGATAATTCACCCCTCCACTTT.

The J gene is TRBJ1-5, the V gene TRBV19; unclear D gene. The CDR3 consists of 17 residues. CDR1 and CDR2 from the germline V gene are LNHDA and SQIVND (reference sequence). V lost 5 bases and J lost 2, with 19 bases in between. CDR3 region: CASSGEKGGIGNQPQHF. CDR3 nucleotides: TGTGCCAGTAGTGGGGAAAAAGGAGGTATAGGCAATCAGCCCCAGCATTTT.

The rearrangement links TRBV4-1 to TRBJ1-3; 9 nucleotides line up with TRBD1. The trim removed 1 base at V and 2 bases at J, leaving 3 bases unmatched. The CDR3 totals 16 residues. Germline assignment: CDR1 MGHRA and CDR2 YSYEKL. CDR3 nucleotides: TGCGCCAGCAGCCAAGTATACAGGGGGCCTGGAAACACCATATATTTT. Translating it yields CASSQVYRGPGNTIYF.

A single count supports this clone. The gene calls are TRBV27 and TRBJ1-4; TRBD1 agrees at 9 bases. This CDR3 is built from 15 residues. Per germline, CDR1 MNHEY and CDR2 SMNVEV (reference sequence). The CDR3 sequence is CVSPGQGTTNEKLFF. CDR3 sequence (DNA): TGTGTTTCTCCGGGACAGGGAACAACTAATGAAAAACTGTTTTTT.

Here the CDR3 reads CASRTTGGHEAFF. The CDR3 DNA is TGTGCCAGCAGGACGACAGGGGGCCATGAAGCTTTCTTT. The chain uses TRBV2 and TRBJ1-1; 10 bases are a match to TRBD1. Per germline, CDR1 SNHLY and CDR2 FYNNEI. The CDR3 runs to 13 residues. The V gene end was trimmed by 6 bases and the J gene end by 7 bases; junction bases not matched to a gene: 5.

V usage is TRBV2 and J usage is TRBJ2-5; D is undetermined. The CDR3 consists of 12 residues. The V gene lost 11 bases and the J gene lost 0 bases, with 10 bases spanning the gap. Germline-derived CDR1 and CDR2 are SNHLY and FYNNEI. The CDR3 loop is CASGEYQETQYF. The CDR3 bases are TGTGCCTCCGGCGAGTACCAAGAGACCCAGTACTTC.

The chain links TRBV6-5 to TRBJ1-3, with D possibly matching TRBD1 (6 bases). Germline V gene sequence: CDR1 MNHEY, CDR2 SVGAGI. Trimming removed 0 bases from V and 4 bases from J, with 13 bases in between. The CDR3 consists of 16 residues. The CDR3, as DNA: TGTGCCAGCAGTTACTCGAACAGGGCAGGGGGAAACACCATATATTTT. As protein: CASSYSNRAGGNTIYF.

The CDR3 loop reads CASMGSGAGTDTQYF. DNA of the CDR3: TGTGCCAGCATGGGTTCGGGGGCCGGAACAGATACGCAGTATTTT. V and J are TRBV28 and TRBJ2-3, with D possibly being TRBD1 or TRBD2 (6 bases each). V was trimmed by 7 bases and J by 3 bases, leaving 17 bases between them. The germline CDR1 and CDR2 sequences are MDHEN and SYDVKM. CDR3 size: 15 residues.

The gene calls are TRBV27 and TRBJ1-5, with D unresolved. V was shortened by 0 bases and J by 4 bases, with 4 bases between the two germline ends. The CDR3 extends over 13 amino acids. The V gene's germline CDR1 is MNHEY and CDR2 SMNVEV (reference sequence). CDR3 loop: CASSLSPNQPQHF. Here the CDR3 DNA reads TGTGCCAGCAGTTTATCCCCAAATCAGCCCCAGCATTTT.

This chain connects TRBV6-6 to TRBJ2-1; D perhaps matches TRBD1 (5 bases). This CDR3 comprises 12 residues. Trimming removed 6 bases at V and 7 bases at J, with 10 bases between. In germline, CDR1 is MNHNY, CDR2 SVGAGI (reference sequence). The CDR3 protein is CASRGPNNEQFF. The CDR3 bases are TGTGCCAGCAGGGGGCCAAATAATGAGCAGTTCTTC.

This clone was seen a few times. The chain employs TRBV6-1 and TRBJ1-3; D remains unclear. CDR1 is MNHNS, CDR2 SASEGT, per germline. This CDR3 contains 14 residues. V was cut by 2 bases and J by 2 bases, with 7 bases left in between. CDR3: CASSEYGAGNTIYF. The CDR3 nucleotides are TGTGCCAGCAGTGAATATGGGGCTGGAAACACCATATATTTT.

The rearrangement joins TRBV10-3 to TRBJ2-1, with 9 bases matching TRBD2. The CDR3 extends over 15 amino acids. The ends lost 8 bases at V and 3 bases at J; junction bases unmatched: 8. The germline V gene has CDR1 ENHRY and CDR2 SYGVKD. The CDR3 DNA sequence: TGTGCCATCGAAAAAAGCGGGGGGAACTACAATGAGCAGTTCTTC. This codes for CAIEKSGGNYNEQFF.

The chain is built from TRBV7-9 and TRBJ2-2, with 10 bases fitting TRBD1. J gave up 3 bases and V 5 bases, and 6 bases lay outside the gene matches. The CDR3 loop spans 16 amino acids. Germline V lookup: CDR1 SEHNR, CDR2 FQNEAQ (reference sequence). The CDR3 protein is CASSPGQGRDTGELFF. DNA for the CDR3: TGTGCCAGCAGCCCGGGACAGGGGAGAGACACCGGGGAGCTGTTTTTT.

The chain is built from TRBV29-1 and TRBJ1-2; D gene ambiguous. The germline V and J ends were trimmed by 4 bases and 4 bases, with 10 bases remaining between them. Germline-derived CDR1 and CDR2 are SQVTM and ANQGSEA. This CDR3 spans 12 amino acids. CDR3 coding DNA: TGCAGCGTTGGAGGAGGAAGCTATGGCTACACCTTC. This gives the protein CSVGGGSYGYTF.

The rearrangement uses TRBV7-8 and TRBJ2-5, with TRBD2 matching 11 bases. The CDR3 spans 15 residues. Germline V gene lookup returns CDR1 SGHVS and CDR2 FQNEAQ. With 5 bases clipped from V and 5 bases from J, the junction kept 7 bases outside the gene matches. The CDR3 sequence is CASSRLAGPGETQYF. CDR3 nucleotide sequence: TGTGCCAGCAGCCGACTAGCGGGGCCCGGGGAGACCCAGTACTTC.

V usage is TRBV5-8 and J usage is TRBJ1-4; D ambiguous. Germline loops: CDR1 SGHTS, CDR2 YDEGEE. CDR3 length equals 15 residues. V was trimmed by 4 bases and J by 14 bases, leaving 24 bases between them. CDR3 protein: CASSEDSILAPGLFF. In DNA, the CDR3 is TGTGCCAGCAGCGAAGACTCTATATTAGCGCCGGGGCTGTTTTTT.